A selection of T cell receptor beta chains follows, all from one sample in a study of shared clonotypes between healthy human individuals. The method was immunoSEQ multiplex PCR; TCRdb's version includes in-frame clones alone and lacks a portion of them. The data show fewer than 550,000 clones, nearly 80% seen once. Sequencing was performed on PBMCs. These receptors were obtained from a woman aged 40 to 49 in good health. Some clones in this sample may be carry-over from other donors' samples. Each CDR3 is given with its conserved first and last residue. A D gene is named only where the DNA matches it firmly. Size is omitted from some rows. Given values are once, few, many or a class for expanded clones.

J gene: TRBJ2-4
D gene: NA
V gene: TRBV6-5
clone size: NA
CDR3 DNA: TGTGCCAGCAGGCAAGGGCGAATCGGCATTCAGTACTTC
CDR3 protein: CASRQGRIGIQYF

J gene: TRBJ2-1
D gene: NA
V gene: TRBV7-7
clone size: once
CDR3 DNA: TGTGCCAGCAGCTTCACAGCGGACAATGAGCAGTTCTTC
CDR3 protein: CASSFTADNEQFF

J gene: TRBJ2-7
D gene: NA
V gene: TRBV25-1
clone size: NA
CDR3 DNA: TGTGCCAGCAGTGAATGGGGCACCAACTCCTACGAGCAGTACTTC
CDR3 protein: CASSEWGTNSYEQYF

J gene: TRBJ1-5
D gene: NA
V gene: TRBV7-9
clone size: few
CDR3 DNA: TGTGCCAGCAGCCAAGGATCCGGGGCGTCTCAGCCCCAGCATTTT
CDR3 protein: CASSQGSGASQPQHF

J gene: TRBJ2-1
D gene: NA
V gene: TRBV7-7
clone size: NA
CDR3 DNA: TGTGCCAGCAGCTTAGAGAGGTACGGTGAGCAGTTCTTC
CDR3 protein: CASSLERYGEQFF

J gene: TRBJ2-5
D gene: TRBD2
V gene: TRBV5-4
clone size: NA
CDR3 DNA: TGTGCCAGCAGCTTGGATCCGGGGGCGGGAGGAGAGACCCAGTACTTC
CDR3 protein: CASSLDPGAGGETQYF

J gene: TRBJ2-1
D gene: NA
V gene: TRBV5-1
clone size: NA
CDR3 DNA: TGCGCCAGCAGCTTGGCCCCCGGTGCGGAGGAGCAGTTCTTC
CDR3 protein: CASSLAPGAEEQFF

J gene: TRBJ2-1
D gene: TRBD1
V gene: TRBV29-1
clone size: few
CDR3 DNA: TGCAGCGTCCCAGGGGGTCAGTTATGGAATGAGCAGTTCTTC
CDR3 protein: CSVPGGQLWNEQFF

J gene: TRBJ2-1
D gene: NA
V gene: TRBV15
clone size: once
CDR3 DNA: TGTGCCACCAGCATCTCGAATGAGCAGTTCTTC
CDR3 protein: CATSISNEQFF

J gene: TRBJ2-3
D gene: NA
V gene: TRBV10-2
clone size: NA
CDR3 DNA: TGCGCCAGCAGTGAGGCCAGTGGCACAGATACGCAGTATTTT
CDR3 protein: CASSEASGTDTQYF

J gene: TRBJ2-1
D gene: TRBD2
V gene: TRBV28
clone size: NA
CDR3 DNA: TGTGCCAGCAGCTCGACTAGCCGATCCTACAATGAGCAGTTCTTC
CDR3 protein: CASSSTSRSYNEQFF

J gene: TRBJ1-2
D gene: NA
V gene: TRBV28
clone size: NA
CDR3 DNA: TGTGCCAGCAGTTTATCAGGGGCCTATGGCTACACCTTC
CDR3 protein: CASSLSGAYGYTF

J gene: TRBJ2-7
D gene: NA
V gene: TRBV7-6
clone size: NA
CDR3 DNA: TGTGCCAGCAGCTCACCGGGACGGAGTTACGAGCAGTACTTC
CDR3 protein: CASSSPGRSYEQYF

J gene: TRBJ1-2
D gene: NA
V gene: TRBV2
clone size: few
CDR3 DNA: TGTGCCAGCAGTGAACAGGTCCATGGCTACACCTTC
CDR3 protein: CASSEQVHGYTF

J gene: TRBJ2-3
D gene: NA
V gene: TRBV6-5
clone size: few
CDR3 DNA: TGTGCCAGCAGTCGGGGACTTTACACAGATACGCAGTATTTT
CDR3 protein: CASSRGLYTDTQYF

J gene: TRBJ2-2
D gene: NA
V gene: TRBV2
clone size: once
CDR3 DNA: TGTGCCAGCAGTGGACGTAGCGTTAACACCGGGGAGCTGTTTTTT
CDR3 protein: CASSGRSVNTGELFF

J gene: TRBJ1-5
D gene: TRBD1
V gene: TRBV5-1
clone size: few
CDR3 DNA: TGCGCCAGCAGCTTGGCAGGGGGCTTCGGTCAGCCCCAGCATTTT
CDR3 protein: CASSLAGGFGQPQHF

J gene: TRBJ1-4
D gene: NA
V gene: TRBV2
clone size: NA
CDR3 DNA: TGTGCCAGCAGTGGGGATCGGGGTCTTAATGAAAAACTGTTTTTT
CDR3 protein: CASSGDRGLNEKLFF

J gene: TRBJ2-5
D gene: NA
V gene: TRBV5-6
clone size: NA
CDR3 DNA: TGTGCCAGCTGGACCTTCGGGACGCAAGAAGAGACCCAGTACTTC
CDR3 protein: CASWTFGTQEETQYF

J gene: TRBJ1-5
D gene: NA
V gene: TRBV5-6
clone size: NA
CDR3 DNA: TGTGCCAGCAGCTTTGGTGTTGGCAATCAGCCCCAGCATTTT
CDR3 protein: CASSFGVGNQPQHF

J gene: TRBJ2-3
D gene: NA
V gene: TRBV11-3
clone size: NA
CDR3 DNA: TGTGCCAGCAGCTTAACAGTCACAGATACGCAGTATTTT
CDR3 protein: CASSLTVTDTQYF

J gene: TRBJ1-1
D gene: TRBD1
V gene: TRBV28
clone size: few
CDR3 DNA: TGTGCCAGCAAAGGACAGGGGGCCCCTTTAAACACTGAAGCTTTCTTT
CDR3 protein: CASKGQGAPLNTEAFF

J gene: TRBJ2-3
D gene: TRBD2
V gene: TRBV18
clone size: NA
CDR3 DNA: TGTGCCAGCTCACCACCTGGGAGGGAAGGCACAGATACGCAGTATTTT
CDR3 protein: CASSPPGREGTDTQYF

J gene: TRBJ2-1
D gene: TRBD1
V gene: TRBV27
clone size: NA
CDR3 DNA: TGTGCCAGCAGTTCCACCGGGACAGGATTTTACAATGAGCAGTTCTTC
CDR3 protein: CASSSTGTGFYNEQFF

J gene: TRBJ2-5
D gene: TRBD1
V gene: TRBV9
clone size: NA
CDR3 DNA: TGTGCCAGCAGCGTCTACTTTGGGACAGGAACTCAAGAGACCCAGTACTTC
CDR3 protein: CASSVYFGTGTQETQYF